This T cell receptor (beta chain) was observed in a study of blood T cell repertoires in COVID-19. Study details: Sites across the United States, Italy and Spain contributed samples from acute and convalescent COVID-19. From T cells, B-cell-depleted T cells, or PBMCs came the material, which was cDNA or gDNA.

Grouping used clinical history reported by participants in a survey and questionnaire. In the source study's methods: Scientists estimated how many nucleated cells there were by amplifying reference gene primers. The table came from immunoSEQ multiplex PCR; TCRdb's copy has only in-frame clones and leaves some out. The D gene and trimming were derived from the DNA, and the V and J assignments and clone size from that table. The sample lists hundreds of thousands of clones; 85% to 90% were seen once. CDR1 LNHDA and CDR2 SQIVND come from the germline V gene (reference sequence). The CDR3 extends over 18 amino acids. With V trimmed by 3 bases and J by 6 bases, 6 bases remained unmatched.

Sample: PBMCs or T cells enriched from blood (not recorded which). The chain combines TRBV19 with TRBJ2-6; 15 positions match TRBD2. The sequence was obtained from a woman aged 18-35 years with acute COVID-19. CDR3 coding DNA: TGTGCCAGTAGTATCTCGGGACTAGCGGGAGGAGTGGCCAACGTCCTGACTTTC. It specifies CASSISGLAGGVANVLTF.